This T cell receptor (beta chain) was identified in a study of blood T cell repertoires in COVID-19. Overall study context: Both acute and convalescent COVID-19 samples were obtained from the United States, Italy and Spain. From T cells, B-cell-depleted T cells, or PBMCs came the material, which was cDNA or gDNA.

This clone was observed once. The CDR3 extends over 14 amino acids. Per the germline V gene, CDR1 is SGHTA and CDR2 is FQGTGA. Trimming left V 2 bases short and J 4 bases short, with 9 bases between. Under the authors' procedure: Nucleated cell number was recorded as an estimate derived from reference gene primer amplification. The assay was immunoSEQ multiplex PCR, and TCRdb's table has in-frame clones only and misses some. V and J calls and clone size are those listed in that table; D and trimming were worked out from the DNA. The sample holds more than 110,000 clones; 84% are singletons and the top ten take about 7%.

This TCR was sampled from a human donor in a cohort sampled during active COVID-19. Sequenced input: peripheral blood. The chain has TRBV7-3 and TRBJ2-1, with D possibly being TRBD2 (6 bases). The DNA for the CDR3 is TGTGCCAGCAGCTTAGCGGGATCTTACAATGAGCAGTTCTTC. As protein: CASSLAGSYNEQFF. The variable domain in full, with the rest retrieved from reference TRBV7-3 and TRBJ2-1, is GAGVSQTPSNKVTEKGKYVELRCDPISGHTALYWYRQSLGQGPEFLIYFQGTGAADDSGLPNDRFFAVRPEGSVSTLKIQRTERGDSAVYLCASSLAGSYNEQFFGPGTRLTVL.